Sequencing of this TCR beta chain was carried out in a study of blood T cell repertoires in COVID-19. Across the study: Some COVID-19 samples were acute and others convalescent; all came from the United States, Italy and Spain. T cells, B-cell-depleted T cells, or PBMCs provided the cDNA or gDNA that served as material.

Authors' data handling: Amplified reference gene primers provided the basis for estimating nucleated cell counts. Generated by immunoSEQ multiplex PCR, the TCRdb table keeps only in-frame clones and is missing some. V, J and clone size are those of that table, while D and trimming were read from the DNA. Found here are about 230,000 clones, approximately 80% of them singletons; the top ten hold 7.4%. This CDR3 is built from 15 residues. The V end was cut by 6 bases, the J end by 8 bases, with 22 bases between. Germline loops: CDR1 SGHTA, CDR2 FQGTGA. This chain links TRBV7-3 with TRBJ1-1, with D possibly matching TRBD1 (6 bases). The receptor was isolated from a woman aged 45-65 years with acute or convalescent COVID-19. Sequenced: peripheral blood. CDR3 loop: CASRPEDLGQTEAFF. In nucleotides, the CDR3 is TGTGCCAGCAGACCCGAAGATCTGGGACAAACCGAAGCTTTCTTT.